This TCR beta chain was retrieved from a study of response to subunit inactivated influenza vaccine. V was clipped by 6 bases and J by 1 base, with 12 bases between them. This CDR3 has 13 amino acids. Germline CDR1 is SQVTM and CDR2 is ANQGSEA. This clonotype was counted at least ten times. One entry per CDR3 protein, called by TCRdb with MiXCR from the RT-PCR reads. This table holds about 500,000 distinct CDR3 sequences, 16% found once. The chain combines TRBV29-1 with TRBJ1-1; no clear D gene. Sequencing was performed on CD4+ T cells sorted from PBMCs, taken less than 30 months after vaccination. This sequence was found in a man aged 50 to 75 who received an inactivated influenza vaccine. The CDR3 sequence is CSVERTQNTEAFF. CDR3 nucleotides: TGCAGCGTGGAACGGACCCAGAACACTGAAGCTTTCTTT.